These 21 T cell receptor beta chains share one sample of origin, sequenced in a study of blood T cell repertoires in COVID-19. The repertoire was sequenced with immunoSEQ multiplex PCR; TCRdb's copy has only in-frame clones and lacks some. The sample carries 300,000 to 350,000 clones, around 80% recorded once. Sample: peripheral blood. Receptors were obtained from a man younger than 45 with active or convalescent COVID-19.

This chain connects TRBV4-1 to TRBJ2-7; 10 bases fit TRBD2. This CDR3 spans 15 amino acids. Germline V gene sequence: CDR1 MGHRA, CDR2 YSYEKL. With V trimmed by 3 bases and J by 2 bases, 4 bases remained unmatched. Here the CDR3 DNA reads TGCGCCAGCAGCCATACTAGCGGGACCCCCTACGAGCAGTACTTC. Its translation is CASSHTSGTPYEQYF.

The chain uses TRBV7-9 and TRBJ2-1; a possible D gene is TRBD1 (5 bases). Per germline, CDR1 SEHNR and CDR2 FQNEAQ (reference sequence). The CDR3 length is 13 residues. The ends were cut back, 3 bases at V and 8 bases at J, with 11 bases in the middle. CDR3 in DNA: TGTGCCAGCAGCTTTCTGGGGCTCTATGAGCAGTTCTTC. This gives the protein CASSFLGLYEQFF.

The rearrangement uses TRBV28 and TRBJ1-5, with D unclear. Trimming removed 2 bases from V and 4 bases from J, with 12 bases in between. The V gene's germline CDR1 is MDHEN and CDR2 SYDVKM. The CDR3 extends over 15 amino acids. The CDR3, as DNA: TGTGCCAGCAGTTTACGTTTGAAGCGGAATCAGCCCCAGCATTTT. Translation: CASSLRLKRNQPQHF.

About this clone: Other DNA sequences in the same sample also yield this CDR3. The rearrangement links TRBV7-3 to TRBJ2-3, with 11 positions matching TRBD2. The length of the CDR3 is 14 residues. Germline CDR1 reads SGHTA; CDR2 reads FQGTGA. Germline trimming cut 5 bases from V and 6 bases from J; bases unmatched to any gene: 4. Written as DNA, the CDR3 is TGTGCCAGCAGCCCTGGACTAGCGGGCGATACGCAGTATTTT. It codes for CASSPGLAGDTQYF.

This chain links TRBV7-2 with TRBJ1-3; D is possibly TRBD1 (5 bases). V lost 4 bases to trimming and J lost 0 bases, with 16 bases between them. Germline assignment: CDR1 SGHTA and CDR2 FQGNSA. The CDR3 has 17 residues. In DNA form, the CDR3 reads TGTGCCAGCAGCTACCGGGCGGGGGGTGACTCTGGAAACACCATATATTTT. Amino acids: CASSYRAGGDSGNTIYF.

This clone was counted once. V and J are TRBV7-3 and TRBJ2-3; D may be TRBD1 (6 bases). Trimming cost V 3 bases and J 6 bases, with 13 bases left between them. This CDR3 is built from 14 residues. Germline V gene sequence: CDR1 SGHTA, CDR2 FQGTGA. The CDR3 bases are TGTGCCAGCAGCTTCCATTACAGGGCGGATACGCAGTATTTT. Translation: CASSFHYRADTQYF.

This clone was observed once. CDR3 loop: CASSSLLAGFGELFF. The CDR3 DNA reads as TGTGCCAGCAGCTCTTTACTAGCAGGGTTTGGGGAGCTGTTTTTT. V is TRBV5-4 and J is TRBJ2-2, with TRBD2 as a possible D gene (6 bases). V was cut by 3 bases and J by 8 bases, with 17 bases left in between. This CDR3 has 15 residues. In germline, CDR1 is SGHNT, CDR2 YYREEE (reference sequence).

This clone was counted between two and nine times. The rearrangement joins TRBV7-6 to TRBJ2-7; possibly TRBD2 for D (5 bases). CDR1 SGHVS and CDR2 FNYEAQ come from the germline V gene. CDR3 length: 15 amino acids. Deletions cut 1 base from V and 0 bases from J, with 10 bases between. CDR3 sequence: CASSLEEGFSYEQYF. Here the CDR3 DNA reads TGTGCCAGCAGCTTAGAAGAGGGCTTCTCCTACGAGCAGTACTTC. The variable domain in full, completed from reference TRBV7-6 and TRBJ2-7, reads GAGVSQSPRYKVTKRGQDVALRCDPISGHVSLYWYRQALGQGPEFLTYFNYEAQQDKSGLPNDRFSAERPEGSISTLTIQRTEQRDSAMYRCASSLEEGFSYEQYFGPGTRLTVT.

The CDR3 protein is CASSLYDLGQGPNEQYF. CDR3 nucleotide sequence: TGTGCCAGCAGTTTATATGATTTGGGGCAGGGCCCGAACGAGCAGTACTTC. The rearrangement joins TRBV27 to TRBJ2-7; tentatively, D is TRBD1 (5 bases). Germline V gene data show CDR1 as MNHEY and CDR2 as SMNVEV (reference sequence). Deletions cut 1 base from V and 5 bases from J, with 21 bases between. This CDR3 contains 17 residues.

The chain employs TRBV4-1 and TRBJ1-2, with D hard to call. Trimming took off 0 bases at V and 5 bases at J, with 13 bases between the two ends. The length of the CDR3 is 15 residues. The V gene's germline CDR1 is MGHRA and CDR2 YSYEKL. The CDR3 region is CASSQDMSTVYGYTF. Here the CDR3 DNA reads TGCGCCAGCAGCCAAGATATGAGCACGGTTTATGGCTACACCTTC.

J is TRBJ2-2 and V is TRBV6-4; TRBD2 aligns across 8 bases. Germline CDR1 is MRHNA and CDR2 is SNTAGT. The CDR3 sequence is 18 residues long. V lost 1 base, J lost 4 bases, and 11 bases stayed unmatched. In DNA form, the CDR3 reads TGTGCCAGCAGTGACTTGCGGGAGGACCCTCTTTGCACCGGGGAGCTGTTTTTT. Its translation: CASSDLREDPLCTGELFF.

This chain uses TRBV24-1 with TRBJ2-2; 11 bases fit TRBD2. The germline CDR1 and CDR2 sequences are KGHDR and SFDVKD. This CDR3 is built from 19 residues. With V trimmed by 2 bases and J by 4 bases, 11 bases remained unmatched. In DNA form, the CDR3 reads TGTGCCACCAGTGATTCCGGGACTAGCGGCCGAGCCGGCACCGGGGAGCTGTTTTTT. As protein: CATSDSGTSGRAGTGELFF.

The rearrangement uses TRBV28 and TRBJ1-1, with D possibly matching TRBD1 (5 bases). CDR1 MDHEN and CDR2 SYDVKM come from the germline V gene. V was trimmed by 6 bases and J by 4 bases, leaving 12 bases between them. This CDR3 comprises 13 residues. The CDR3, as DNA: TGTGCCAGCAGCGGGGGGGAGTTCACTGAAGCTTTCTTT. This gives the protein CASSGGEFTEAFF.

The V call is TRBV5-5, the J call TRBJ2-1, with TRBD1 matching 12 bases. Germline CDR1 SGHKS, CDR2 YYEKEE (reference sequence). The V segment lost 4 bases and the J segment 8 bases; nucleotides outside the gene matches: 4. The CDR3 has 14 residues. The CDR3 DNA reads as TGTGCCAGCAGCCGGGGACAGGGGGCGGATGAGCAGTTCTTC. Amino acids: CASSRGQGADEQFF.

This chain links TRBV5-6 with TRBJ1-2; tentatively, D is TRBD1 (6 bases). CDR1 and CDR2 from the germline V gene are SGHDT and YYEEEE. The germline V and J ends were trimmed by 3 bases and 7 bases, with 13 bases remaining between them. CDR3 length: 13 amino acids. For the CDR3, the DNA is TGTGCCAGCAGCTCCCCCGGGACAACTGGCTACACCTTC. Protein: CASSSPGTTGYTF.

CDR3 sequence reads: CAWNNAGTANEKLFF. The CDR3 DNA is TGTGCCTGGAATAACGCCGGGACAGCTAATGAAAAACTGTTTTTT. V is TRBV30 and J is TRBJ1-4; 7 bases fit TRBD1. V shed 4 bases and J 3 bases; nucleotides not matched to a gene: 8. Germline CDR1 is GTSNPN and CDR2 is SVGIG (reference sequence). This CDR3 contains 15 residues.

This clone has a handful of counts. The J gene is TRBJ2-1, the V gene TRBV7-2, with 11 bases identical to TRBD2. This CDR3 region has 18 residues. CDR1 SGHTA and CDR2 FQGNSA come from the germline V gene. The trim removed 5 bases at V and 2 bases at J, leaving 11 bases unmatched. CDR3 nucleotides: TGTGCCAGCAGCGTCTCAACTAGCGGGAGAGGCGCCTACAATGAGCAGTTCTTC. This translates into CASSVSTSGRGAYNEQFF.

The chain uses TRBV11-3 and TRBJ2-3; D uncertain. The CDR3 spans 11 residues. CDR1 is SGHNT, CDR2 YENEEA, per germline. The V end was cut by 8 bases, the J end by 9 bases, with 12 bases between. The CDR3 DNA reads TGTGCCAGCGGTACTTCCTCAACGCAGTATTTT. Its protein product is CASGTSSTQYF. The entire variable domain, with the rest obtained from reference TRBV11-3 and TRBJ2-3, is as follows: EAGVVQSPRYKIIEKKQPVAFWCNPISGHNTLYWYLQNLGQGPELLIRYENEEAVDDSQLPKDRFSAERLKGVDSTLKIQPAELGDSAVYLCASGTSSTQYFGPGTRLTVL.

In DNA, the CDR3 is TGTGCCAGCAGCTTAGACCCCGAGGAGACCCAGTACTTC. Translation gives CASSLDPEETQYF. This chain links TRBV7-8 with TRBJ2-5, with D unresolved. CDR3 length equals 13 residues. V gave up 1 base and J gave up 5 bases, with 8 bases separating them. Germline CDR1 SGHVS, CDR2 FQNEAQ.

V is TRBV7-9 and J is TRBJ2-1, with TRBD1 matching 8 bases. Germline-derived CDR1 and CDR2 are SEHNR and FQNEAQ (reference sequence). After removal of 5 bases from V and 7 bases from J, the junction contained 13 bases not matched to a gene. The CDR3 spans 16 residues. CDR3 amino acids: CASSQAPGQGRNEQFF. The CDR3 DNA follows: TGTGCCAGCAGCCAGGCCCCTGGACAGGGAAGGAATGAGCAGTTCTTC.

The J gene is TRBJ2-7, the V gene TRBV28; TRBD2 might be the D (6 bases). Germline lookup yields CDR1 MDHEN and CDR2 SYDVKM. The germline V and J ends were trimmed by 5 bases and 6 bases, with 17 bases remaining between them. The CDR3 is 14 amino acids. CDR3 residues: CASSRRDRLIEQYF. CDR3 nucleotide sequence: TGTGCCAGCAGTCGGCGGGACCGATTGATCGAGCAGTACTTC.